This T cell receptor (beta chain) was captured in a study of shared clonotypes between healthy human individuals. Data came from immunoSEQ multiplex PCR; TCRdb stores just in-frame clones and leaves some out. The data show 950,000 to 1,300,000 clones, approximately 76% seen once. Details on this clone: No antigen is known for it.

Study-wide findings and caveats: Researchers found naive subsets generally carried larger estimated richness than memory subsets.

Trimming removed 5 bases at V and 0 bases at J, with 12 bases between. The CDR3 extends over 14 amino acids. The germline CDR1 and CDR2 sequences are SQVTM and ANQGSEA. Sample: memory CD4+ T cells sorted from blood. Subset described: CD45RA-negative fraction. The rearrangement uses TRBV29-1 and TRBJ2-3; D is tentatively TRBD1 or TRBD2 (5 bases each). The clonotype originates from a young man in good health. CDR3 protein: CSVNMGVSTDTQYF. The DNA of the CDR3 is TGCAGCGTTAATATGGGGGTTAGCACAGATACGCAGTATTTT.